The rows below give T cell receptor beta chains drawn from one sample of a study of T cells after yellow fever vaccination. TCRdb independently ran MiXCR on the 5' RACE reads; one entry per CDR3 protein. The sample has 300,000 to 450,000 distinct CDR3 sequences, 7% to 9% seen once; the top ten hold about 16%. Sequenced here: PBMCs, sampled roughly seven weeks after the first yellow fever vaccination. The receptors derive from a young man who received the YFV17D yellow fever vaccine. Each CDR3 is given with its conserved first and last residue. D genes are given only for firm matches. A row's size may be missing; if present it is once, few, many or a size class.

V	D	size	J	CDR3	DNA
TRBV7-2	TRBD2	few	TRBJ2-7	CASSKTSGGSELEQYF	TGTGCCAGCAGCAAGACTAGCGGGGGGTCCGAGCTCGAGCAGTACTTC
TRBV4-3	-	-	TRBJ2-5	CASSQDSIGARETQYF	TGCGCCAGCAGCCAAGATTCCATTGGGGCAAGGGAGACCCAGTACTTC
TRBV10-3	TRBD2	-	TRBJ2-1	CAAKPGGPTGEQFF	TGTGCCGCCAAACCGGGGGGGCCTACGGGGGAACAGTTCTTC
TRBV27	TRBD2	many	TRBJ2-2	CASKGTSGVSGELFF	TGTGCCAGCAAGGGGACTAGCGGGGTTAGCGGGGAGCTGTTTTTT
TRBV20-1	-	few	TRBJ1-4	CSAQDPLGKLFF	TGCAGTGCCCAGGACCCCCTGGGGAAACTGTTTTTT
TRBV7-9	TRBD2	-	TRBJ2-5	CASSLGLAGGIEETQYF	TGTGCCAGCAGCTTAGGACTAGCGGGGGGTATTGAAGAGACCCAGTACTTC
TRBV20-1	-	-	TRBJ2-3	CSASNQPSTDTQYF	TGCAGTGCTAGCAATCAGCCTAGCACAGATACGCAGTATTTT
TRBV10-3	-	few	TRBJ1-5	CAISEGIPQPQHF	TGTGCCATCAGTGAGGGAATCCCCCAGCCCCAGCATTTT
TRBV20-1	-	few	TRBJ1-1	CSARAYAGRRSTEAFF	TGCAGTGCTAGAGCTTATGCGGGGCGTCGGAGCACTGAAGCTTTCTTT
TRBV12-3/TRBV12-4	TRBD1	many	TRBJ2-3	CASTKGQGDTQYF	TGTGCCAGCACCAAGGGACAGGGGGATACGCAGTATTTT
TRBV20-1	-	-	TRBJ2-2	CSAREVAAGELFF	TGCAGTGCTAGAGAAGTGGCGGCCGGGGAGCTGTTTTTT
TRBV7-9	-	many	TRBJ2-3	CASSLRLSSTDTQYF	TGTGCCAGCAGCTTACGATTGTCTAGCACAGATACGCAGTATTTT
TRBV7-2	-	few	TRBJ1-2	CASSSPQRASYGYTF	TGTGCCAGCAGCTCCCCCCAGCGTGCGAGCTATGGCTACACCTTC
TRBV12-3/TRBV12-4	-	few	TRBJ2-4	CASSLGLKGPKNIQYF	TGTGCCAGCAGTTTAGGTCTGAAAGGTCCCAAAAACATTCAGTACTTC
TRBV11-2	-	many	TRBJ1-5	CASSLAPVGQPQHF	TGTGCCAGCAGCTTAGCCCCTGTCGGTCAGCCCCAGCATTTT
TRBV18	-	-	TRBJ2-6	CASSPGIENRGRTCSGANVLTF	TGTGCCAGCTCACCAGGCATCGAGAACAGAGGGCGCACGTGCTCTGGGGCCAACGTCCTGACTTTC
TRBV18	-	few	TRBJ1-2	CASSPLEDGYTF	TGTGCCAGCTCACCATTGGAGGATGGCTACACCTTC
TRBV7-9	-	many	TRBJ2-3	CASSLGLDTQYF	TGTGCCAGCAGCTTAGGTTTGGATACGCAGTATTTT
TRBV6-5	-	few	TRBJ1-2	CASSSLGNYGYTF	TGTGCCAGCAGTTCTTTGGGGAACTATGGCTACACCTTC
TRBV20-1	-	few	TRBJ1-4	CSATRPHEKLFF	TGCAGTGCTACCAGACCCCATGAAAAACTGTTTTTT
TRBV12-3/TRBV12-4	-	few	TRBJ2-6	CASLASSGANVLTF	TGTGCCAGCCTGGCTAGCTCTGGGGCCAACGTCCTGACTTTC
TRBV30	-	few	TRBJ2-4	CAWSVPQGGYTKNIQYF	TGTGCCTGGAGTGTACCCCAGGGGGGATATACCAAAAACATTCAGTACTTC
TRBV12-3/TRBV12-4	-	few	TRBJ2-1	CASSLRRRDNEQFF	TGTGCCAGCAGTTTAAGGAGAAGAGACAATGAGCAGTTCTTC
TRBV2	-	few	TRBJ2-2	CASSDGYSNTGELFF	TGTGCCAGCAGTGATGGGTATTCGAACACCGGGGAGCTGTTTTTT
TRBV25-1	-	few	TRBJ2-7	CASSETGFGASYEQYF	TGTGCCAGCAGCGAAACAGGGTTTGGAGCGTCCTACGAGCAGTACTTC
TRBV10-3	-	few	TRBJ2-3	CAISTTMSRDTQYF	TGTGCCATCAGTACTACAATGTCTAGAGATACGCAGTATTTT
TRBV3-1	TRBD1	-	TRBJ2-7	CASSAGQGPYEQYF	TGTGCCAGCAGCGCCGGACAGGGGCCCTACGAGCAGTACTTC
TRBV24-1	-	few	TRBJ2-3	CATSDPTEQYF	TGTGCCACCAGTGACCCGACAGAGCAGTATTTT
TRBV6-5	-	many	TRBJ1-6	CASSYSGNSPLHF	TGTGCCAGCAGTTACTCGGGTAATTCACCCCTCCACTTT
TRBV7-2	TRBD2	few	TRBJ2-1	CASGLQPGLAGGLAYNEQFF	TGTGCCAGCGGACTTCAGCCGGGACTAGCGGGGGGGCTGGCCTACAATGAGCAGTTCTTC
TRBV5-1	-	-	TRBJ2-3	CASSPWLGADTQYF	TGCGCCAGCAGCCCCTGGTTGGGGGCAGATACGCAGTATTTT
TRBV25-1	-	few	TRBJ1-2	CASSAGWANYGYTF	TGTGCCAGCAGTGCGGGGTGGGCGAACTATGGCTACACCTTC
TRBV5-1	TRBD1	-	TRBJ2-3	CVSSLAPGTGGTDTQYF	TGCGTCAGCAGCTTGGCACCCGGGACAGGGGGCACAGATACGCAGTATTTT
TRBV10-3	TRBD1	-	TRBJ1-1	CAISDGRGGYTEAFF	TGTGCCATCAGTGATGGCAGGGGGGGGTACACTGAAGCTTTCTTT
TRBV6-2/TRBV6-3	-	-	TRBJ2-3	CASSYSGRVVDTQYF	TGTGCCAGCAGTTACTCCGGCAGGGTCGTCGATACGCAGTATTTT
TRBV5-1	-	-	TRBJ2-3	CASSSPDATDTQYF	TGCGCCAGCAGCTCACCCGACGCGACAGATACGCAGTATTTT
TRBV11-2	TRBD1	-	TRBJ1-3	CASSLEPQGARGNTIYF	TGTGCCAGCAGCTTAGAACCTCAGGGGGCAAGAGGAAACACCATATATTTT
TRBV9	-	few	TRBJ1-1	CASSVGQDFGNTEAFF	TGTGCCAGCAGCGTCGGCCAGGATTTCGGGAACACTGAAGCTTTCTTT
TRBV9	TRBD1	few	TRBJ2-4	CASSNYGTGGTGAKNIQYF	TGTGCCAGCAGCAATTACGGGACAGGGGGCACCGGAGCAAAAAACATTCAGTACTTC
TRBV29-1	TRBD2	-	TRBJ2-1	CSVPAGGKSEQFF	TGCAGCGTCCCAGCGGGGGGCAAAAGTGAGCAGTTCTTC
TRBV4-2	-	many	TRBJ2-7	CASSPGTGDPYEQYF	TGTGCCAGCAGCCCCGGGACTGGGGACCCCTACGAGCAGTACTTC
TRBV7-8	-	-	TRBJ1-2	CASTPGTADAGYTF	TGTGCCAGCACCCCCGGGACGGCTGACGCTGGCTACACCTTC
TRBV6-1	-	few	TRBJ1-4	CASSAQGGNEKLFF	TGTGCCAGCAGTGCACAGGGAGGGAATGAAAAACTGTTTTTT
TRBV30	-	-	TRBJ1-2	CAWRRGALRNYGYTF	TGTGCCTGGAGAAGGGGGGCACTCCGTAACTATGGCTACACCTTC